This TCR beta chain was captured by sequencing in a study of T cell responses to AZD1222 COVID-19 vaccine. Profiling relied on immunoSEQ multiplex PCR, and the TCRdb table lists in-frame clones only, not all of them. The sample contains some 160,000 clones, more than 85% of which appear only once. This TCR came from an adult in good health. The specimen was peripheral blood, collected on day 0 of AZD1222 vaccination.

CDR3 coding DNA: TGTGCCAGTAGCAGGGACCAGTACGAGCAGTACTTC. This codes for CASSRDQYEQYF. This chain connects TRBV19 to TRBJ2-7; tentatively, D is TRBD1 or TRBD2 (5 bases each). This CDR3 has 12 residues. Trimming took 6 bases from V and 4 from J, leaving 10 bases between them. Looked up from germline, CDR1 is LNHDA and CDR2 is SQIVND (reference sequence).